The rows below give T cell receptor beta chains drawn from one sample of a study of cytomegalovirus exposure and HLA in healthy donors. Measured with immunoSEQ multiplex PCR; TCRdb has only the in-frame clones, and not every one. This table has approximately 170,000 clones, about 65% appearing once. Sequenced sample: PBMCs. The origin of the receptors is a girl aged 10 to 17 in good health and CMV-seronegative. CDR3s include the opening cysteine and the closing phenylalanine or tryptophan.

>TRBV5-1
CASSLTGSPTYGYTF
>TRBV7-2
CASSLDFQGTYGYTF
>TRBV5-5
CASTQWSKNTEAFF
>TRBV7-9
CASSHWRGTGELFF
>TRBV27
CASRGLTEQFF
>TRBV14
CASSQRGGTGTEAFF
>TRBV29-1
CSAGTGGYEQYF
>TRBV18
CASSPTGEGETQYF
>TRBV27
CASRGWGGNSALSGNTIYF
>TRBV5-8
CASSFEEIEAFF
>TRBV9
CASSVAKANTEAFF
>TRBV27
CASSSGASGNTIYF
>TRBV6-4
CASRDPGQVSKGGRATPQHF
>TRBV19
CASSRGQGLNTEAFF
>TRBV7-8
CASSLGRHPRDTQYF
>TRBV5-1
CASSLGRSGNEQYF
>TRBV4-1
CASSQEGTGGETQYF
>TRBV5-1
CASSAGVGNSPLHF
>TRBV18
CASSLRQGADTEAFF
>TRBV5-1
CASSLATGLAGVYEQYF
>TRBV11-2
CASSSLAGGVSTDTQYF
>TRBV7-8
CASSLGQVSYEQYF
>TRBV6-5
CASSVLGGDEQFF
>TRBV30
CAWSFTGDTEAFF
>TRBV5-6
CASREGQGLNYGYTF
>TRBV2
CASYGTANTEAFF